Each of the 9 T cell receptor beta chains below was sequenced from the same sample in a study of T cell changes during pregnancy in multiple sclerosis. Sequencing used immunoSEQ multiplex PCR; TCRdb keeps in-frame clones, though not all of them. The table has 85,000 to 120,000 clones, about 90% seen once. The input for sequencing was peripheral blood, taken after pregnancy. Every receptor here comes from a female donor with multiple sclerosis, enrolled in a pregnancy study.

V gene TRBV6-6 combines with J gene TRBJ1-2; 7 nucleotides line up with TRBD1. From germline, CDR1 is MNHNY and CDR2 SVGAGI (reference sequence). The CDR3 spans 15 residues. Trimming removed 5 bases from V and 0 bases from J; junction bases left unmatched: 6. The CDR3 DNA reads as TGTGCCAGCAGTACAGGGGTGTTAGCTAACTATGGCTACACCTTC. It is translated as CASSTGVLANYGYTF.

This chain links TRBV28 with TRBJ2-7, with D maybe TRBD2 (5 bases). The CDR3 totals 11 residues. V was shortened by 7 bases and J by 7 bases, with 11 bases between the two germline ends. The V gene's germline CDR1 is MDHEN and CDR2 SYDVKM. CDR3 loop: CASKREPEQYF. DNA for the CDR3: TGTGCCAGCAAAAGGGAGCCGGAGCAGTACTTC.

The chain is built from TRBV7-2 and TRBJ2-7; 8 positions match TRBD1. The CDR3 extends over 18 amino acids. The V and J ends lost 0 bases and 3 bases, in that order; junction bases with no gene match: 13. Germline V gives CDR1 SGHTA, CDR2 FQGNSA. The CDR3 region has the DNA TGTGCCAGCAGCTTAGCGTACCAAAATTCCAGGGGGCGCTACGAGCAGTACTTC. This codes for CASSLAYQNSRGRYEQYF.

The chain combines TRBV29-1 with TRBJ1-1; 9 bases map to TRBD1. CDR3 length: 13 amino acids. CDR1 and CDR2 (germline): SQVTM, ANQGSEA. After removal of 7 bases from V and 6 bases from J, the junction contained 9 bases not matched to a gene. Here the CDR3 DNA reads TGCAGCGCCCCGGGACAGGGAACTGCTGAAGCTTTCTTT. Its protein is CSAPGQGTAEAFF.

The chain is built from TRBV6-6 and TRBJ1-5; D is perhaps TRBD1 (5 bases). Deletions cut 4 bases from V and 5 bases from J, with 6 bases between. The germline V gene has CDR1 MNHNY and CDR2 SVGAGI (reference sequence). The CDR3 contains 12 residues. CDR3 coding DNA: TGTGCCAGCAGTTTCAGGGATCAGCCCCAGCATTTT. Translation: CASSFRDQPQHF.

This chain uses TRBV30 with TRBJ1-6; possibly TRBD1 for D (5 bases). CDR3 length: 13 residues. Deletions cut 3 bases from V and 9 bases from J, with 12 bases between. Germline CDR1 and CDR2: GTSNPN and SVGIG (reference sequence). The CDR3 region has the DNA TGTGCCTGGAGGCGGGACGTGGGTTCACCCCTCCACTTT. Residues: CAWRRDVGSPLHF.

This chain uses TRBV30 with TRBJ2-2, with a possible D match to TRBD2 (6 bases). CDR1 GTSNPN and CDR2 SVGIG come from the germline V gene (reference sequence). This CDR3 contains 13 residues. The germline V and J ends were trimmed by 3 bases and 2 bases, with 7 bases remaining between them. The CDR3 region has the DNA TGTGCCTGGAGCGGGGGAAACACCGGGGAGCTGTTTTTT. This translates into CAWSGGNTGELFF.

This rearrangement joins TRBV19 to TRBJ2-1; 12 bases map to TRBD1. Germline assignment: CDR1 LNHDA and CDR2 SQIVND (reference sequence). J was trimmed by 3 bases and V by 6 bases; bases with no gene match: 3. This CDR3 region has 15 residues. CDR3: CASRGQGAVYNEQFF. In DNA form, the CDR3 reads TGTGCCAGTAGGGGACAGGGGGCGGTCTACAATGAGCAGTTCTTC.

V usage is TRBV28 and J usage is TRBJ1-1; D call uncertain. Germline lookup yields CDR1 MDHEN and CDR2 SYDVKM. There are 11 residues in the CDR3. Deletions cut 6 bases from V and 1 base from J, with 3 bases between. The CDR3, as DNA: TGTGCCAGCAGGGCGAACACTGAAGCTTTCTTT. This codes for CASRANTEAFF.